These 9 T cell receptor beta chains came from one sample sequenced in a study of regulatory T cells in long-lasting Graves disease. Time point meaning: newly diagnosed GD, antithyroid drugs for less than 3 months. PBMCs provided the RNA from which the TCR library was made. Arm-PCR of CDR3 regions and iRepertoire HTBI primers were the basis on which TCR beta libraries were built. TCRdb re-derived calls from the multiplex PCR reads in MiXCR, one entry per CDR3 protein. The sample contains a few hundred thousand distinct CDR3 sequences, approximately 20% of which appear only once. Sequencing used peripheral blood mononuclear cells (PBMCs), obtained at new diagnosis, from a patient treated with antithyroid drugs. The receptors were sampled from a female donor with Graves disease.

This clonotype was detected many times. V and J are TRBV12-5 and TRBJ2-1; D is ambiguous. V lost 7 bases, J lost 5 bases, and 12 bases lay in between. The CDR3 sequence is 13 residues long. CDR1 and CDR2 (germline): LGHNT, FRNRAP. The CDR3 sequence: CASVLGKNNEQFF. CDR3 bases: TGTGCTAGTGTGTTAGGGAAAAACAATGAGCAGTTCTTC. Full variable domain (outside the CDR3, taken from reference TRBV12-5 and TRBJ2-1): DARVTQTPRHKVTEMGQEVTMRCQPILGHNTVFWYRQTMMQGLELLAYFRNRAPLDDSGMPKDRFSAEMPDATLATLKIQPSEPRDSAVYFCASVLGKNNEQFFGPGTRLTVL.

This clonotype was picked up many times. J is TRBJ2-2 and V is TRBV29-1; D remains unclear. Between the trimmed V and J ends, which lost 0 bases and 5 bases, there was a span of 10 bases. Germline V gene sequence: CDR1 SQVTM, CDR2 ANQGSEA. This CDR3 comprises 14 residues. The CDR3 DNA reads TGCAGCGTTGAAGATCCCCCGATGACCGGGGAGCTGTTTTTT. Residues: CSVEDPPMTGELFF.

This clonotype came up many times. V and J are TRBV18 and TRBJ2-7; 9 nucleotides align to TRBD1. The CDR3 contains 14 residues. Germline lookup yields CDR1 KGHSH and CDR2 LQKENI. J gave up 1 base and V 3 bases, and 1 base lay outside the gene matches. The CDR3 protein is CASSPGQGSYEQYF. The DNA of the CDR3 is TGTGCCAGCTCACCCGGACAGGGGTCCTACGAGCAGTACTTC.

Only a few counts were recorded for this clonotype. The final CDR3 position lacks the conserved phenylalanine or tryptophan, pointing to a likely read error. The gene calls are TRBV9 and TRBJ2-2; TRBD2 matches 11 bases. This CDR3 spans 16 amino acids. Germline CDR1 reads SGDLS; CDR2 reads YYNGEE. The J segment lost 4 bases and the V segment lost 4 bases, leaving 6 bases of the junction unmatched. CDR3 nucleotide sequence: TGTGCCAGCAGCCCAATAGCGGGAGGGAGCACCGGGGAGCTGTTTCTT. Amino acids: CASSPIAGGSTGELFL.

This clonotype came up many times. The chain couples TRBV5-6 to TRBJ1-2, with TRBD1 matching 7 bases. CDR3 size: 14 residues. CDR1 and CDR2 (germline): SGHDT, YYEEEE. Germline trimming cut 4 bases from V and 8 bases from J; bases unmatched to any gene: 11. The CDR3 DNA sequence: TGTGCCAGCAGCCGCAGGGGGAGAACGAGAGGCTACACCTTC. Amino acid sequence: CASSRRGRTRGYTF.

Many counts were recorded for this clonotype. This rearrangement joins TRBV11-2 to TRBJ2-3; D is undetermined. Trimming removed 7 bases at V and 1 base at J, with 3 bases between. The CDR3 loop spans 11 amino acids. CDR1 SGHAT and CDR2 FQNNGV come from the germline V gene. The CDR3 coding sequence is TGTGCCAGCATTGGCACAGATACGCAGTATTTT. This codes for CASIGTDTQYF.

The table lists this clonotype with many counts. V and J are TRBV28 and TRBJ1-2; 11 nucleotides line up with TRBD1. CDR3 length equals 14 residues. The ends lost 7 bases at V and 2 bases at J; junction bases unmatched: 3. Germline-derived CDR1 and CDR2 are MDHEN and SYDVKM. CDR3 in DNA: TGTGCCAGCAAGGGACAGGGGGGGAACTATGGCTACACCTTC. This codes for CASKGQGGNYGYTF.

A single count supports this clonotype. A much larger clone lies a single base off, so this may be a read error. The chain is built from TRBV7-9 and TRBJ2-3, with TRBD2 identical over 7 bases. Germline CDR1 and CDR2: SEHNR and FQNEAQ (reference sequence). The CDR3 has 15 residues. The V gene end was trimmed by 5 bases and the J gene end by 4 bases; junction bases not matched to a gene: 9. CDR3 nucleotide sequence: TGTGCCAGCAGCCGAGGGAGGGATCGGGCAGATACGCAGTATTTT. Translation gives CASSRGRDRADTQYF. The whole variable domain, remainder taken from reference TRBV7-9 and TRBJ2-3, is DTGVSQNPRHKITKRGQNVTFRCDPISEHNRLYWYRQTLGQGPEFLTYFQNEAQLEKSRLLSDRFSAERPKGSFSTLEIQRTEQGDSAMYLCASSRGRDRADTQYFGPGTRLTVL.

This clonotype was found many times. The chain links TRBV20-1 to TRBJ1-1; unclear D gene. The length of the CDR3 is 13 residues. The germline gives CDR1 DFQATT, CDR2 SNEGSKA (reference sequence). The V gene lost 4 bases and the J gene lost 1 base, with 10 bases spanning the gap. CDR3 in amino acids: CSANHSRNTEAFF. For the CDR3, the DNA is TGCAGTGCTAATCACTCTCGGAACACTGAAGCTTTCTTT.